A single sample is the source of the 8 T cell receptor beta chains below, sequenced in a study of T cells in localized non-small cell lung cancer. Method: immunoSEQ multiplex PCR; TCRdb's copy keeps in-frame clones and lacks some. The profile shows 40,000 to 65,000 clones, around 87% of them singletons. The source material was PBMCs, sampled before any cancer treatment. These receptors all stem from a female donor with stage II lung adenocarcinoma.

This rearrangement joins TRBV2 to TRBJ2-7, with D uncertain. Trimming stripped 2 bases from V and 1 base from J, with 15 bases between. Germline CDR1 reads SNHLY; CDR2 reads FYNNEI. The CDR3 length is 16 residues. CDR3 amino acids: CASSEIRVIISYEQYF. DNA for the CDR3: TGTGCCAGCAGTGAAATCCGGGTGATTATATCCTACGAGCAGTACTTC.

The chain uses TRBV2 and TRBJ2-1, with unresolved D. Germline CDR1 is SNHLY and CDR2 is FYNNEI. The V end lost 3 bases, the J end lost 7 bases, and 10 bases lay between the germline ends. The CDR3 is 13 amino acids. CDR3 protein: CASSEGTLNEQFF. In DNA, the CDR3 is TGTGCCAGCAGTGAGGGCACGTTGAATGAGCAGTTCTTC.

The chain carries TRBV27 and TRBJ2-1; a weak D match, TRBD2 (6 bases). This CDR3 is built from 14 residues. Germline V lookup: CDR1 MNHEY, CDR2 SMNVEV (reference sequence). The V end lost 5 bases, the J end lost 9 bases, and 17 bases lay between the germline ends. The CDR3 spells CASSGIGGISEQFF. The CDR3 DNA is TGTGCCAGCAGTGGGATTGGGGGGATCTCTGAGCAGTTCTTC.

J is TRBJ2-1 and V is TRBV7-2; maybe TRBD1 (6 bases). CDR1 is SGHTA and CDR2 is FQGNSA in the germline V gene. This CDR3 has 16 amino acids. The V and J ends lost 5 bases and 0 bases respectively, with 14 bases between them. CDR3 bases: TGTGCCAGCAGCATTGGGGGCGGAAGCTCCTACAATGAGCAGTTCTTC. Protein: CASSIGGGSSYNEQFF.

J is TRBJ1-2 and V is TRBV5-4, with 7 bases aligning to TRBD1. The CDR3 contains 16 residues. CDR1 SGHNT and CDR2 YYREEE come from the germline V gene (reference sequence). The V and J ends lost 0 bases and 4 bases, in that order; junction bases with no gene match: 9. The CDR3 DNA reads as TGTGCCAGCAGCTTGGCCCGACAGGGAGTACGCTATGGCTACACCTTC. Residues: CASSLARQGVRYGYTF.

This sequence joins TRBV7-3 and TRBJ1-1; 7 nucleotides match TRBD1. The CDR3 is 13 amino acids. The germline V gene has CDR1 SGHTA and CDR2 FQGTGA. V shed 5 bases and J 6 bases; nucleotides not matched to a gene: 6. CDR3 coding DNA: TGTGCCAGCAGCCTAGACAGGGTCCCTGAAGCTTTCTTT. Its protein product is CASSLDRVPEAFF.

DNA for the CDR3: TGTGCCAGCAGCCAGGGGACCCAACAGCGGATTGATACGCAGTATTTT. Protein product: CASSQGTQQRIDTQYF. The genes are TRBV11-2 and TRBJ2-3; possible D gene TRBD1, 6 bases. CDR1 SGHAT and CDR2 FQNNGV come from the germline V gene. The CDR3 length is 16 residues. Trimming cost V 5 bases and J 6 bases, with 21 bases left between them.

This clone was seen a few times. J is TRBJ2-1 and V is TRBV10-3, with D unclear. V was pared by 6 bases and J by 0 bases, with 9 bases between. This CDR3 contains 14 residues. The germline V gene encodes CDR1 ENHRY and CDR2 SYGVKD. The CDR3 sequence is CAIRDQSSYNEQFF. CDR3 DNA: TGTGCCATCAGGGACCAGAGCTCCTACAATGAGCAGTTCTTC.